This T cell receptor (beta chain) was profiled in a study of vaccination and CD4 T cells after COVID-19. Once obtained from cultured CD4+ T cells, the DNA was sequenced using the Oncomine TCR Beta short-read assay. TCRdb re-called the PCR reads through MiXCR, storing one row per CDR3 protein. In the table there are 7,500 to 9,500 distinct CDR3 sequences, less than 50% of which are singletons. Indicated treatment: approximately nine-day PBMC culture with coronavirus spike peptide pools or control peptides (ViraFEST assay). The CDR3 sequence is 16 residues long. Germline loops: CDR1 SGDLS, CDR2 YYNGEE. Trimming at V came to 3 bases and at J to 1 base, leaving 8 bases not matched to a gene. Concerning this clonotype: Its antigen is currently unknown.

The V and J genes are TRBV9 and TRBJ2-3, with TRBD1 matching 7 bases. The origin of this receptor is a human donor who had recovered from COVID-19. Sequenced material: CD4+ T cells from blood, cultured in vitro. The CDR3 loop reads CASSAGPQGGTDTQYF. The CDR3, as DNA: TGTGCCAGCAGCGCGGGACCCCAGGGGGGCACAGATACGCAGTATTTT.